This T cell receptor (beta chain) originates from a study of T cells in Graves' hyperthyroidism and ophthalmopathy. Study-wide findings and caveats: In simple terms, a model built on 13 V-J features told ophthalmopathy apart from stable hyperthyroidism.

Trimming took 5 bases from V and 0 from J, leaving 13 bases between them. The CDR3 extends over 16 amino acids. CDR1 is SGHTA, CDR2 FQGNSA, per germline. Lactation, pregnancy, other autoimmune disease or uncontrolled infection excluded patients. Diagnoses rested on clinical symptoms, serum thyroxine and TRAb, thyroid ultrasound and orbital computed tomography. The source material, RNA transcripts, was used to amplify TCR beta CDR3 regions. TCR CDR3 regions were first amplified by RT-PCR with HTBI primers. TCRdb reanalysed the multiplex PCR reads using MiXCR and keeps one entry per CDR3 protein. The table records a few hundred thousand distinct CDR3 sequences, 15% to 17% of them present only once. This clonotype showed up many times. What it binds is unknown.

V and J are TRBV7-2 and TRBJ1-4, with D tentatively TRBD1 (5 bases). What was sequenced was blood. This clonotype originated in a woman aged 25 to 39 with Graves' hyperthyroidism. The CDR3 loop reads CASSNDGGATNEKLFF. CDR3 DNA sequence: TGTGCCAGCAGCAATGATGGGGGAGCAACTAATGAAAAACTGTTTTTT. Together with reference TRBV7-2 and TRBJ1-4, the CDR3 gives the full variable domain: GAGVSQSPSNKVTEKGKDVELRCDPISGHTALYWYRQSLGQGLEFLIYFQGNSAPDKSGLPSDRFSAERTGGSVSTLTIQRTQQEDSAVYLCASSNDGGATNEKLFFGSGTQLSVL.